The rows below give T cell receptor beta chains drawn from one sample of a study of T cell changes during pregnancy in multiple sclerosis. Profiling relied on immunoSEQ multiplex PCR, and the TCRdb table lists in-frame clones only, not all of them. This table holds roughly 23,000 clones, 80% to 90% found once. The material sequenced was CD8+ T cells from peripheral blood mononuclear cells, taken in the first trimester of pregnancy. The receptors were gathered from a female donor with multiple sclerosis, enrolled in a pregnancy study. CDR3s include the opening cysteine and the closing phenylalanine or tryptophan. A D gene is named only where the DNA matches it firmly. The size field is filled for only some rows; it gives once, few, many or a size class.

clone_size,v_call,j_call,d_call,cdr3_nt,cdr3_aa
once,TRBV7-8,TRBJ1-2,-,TGTGCCAGCAGCCCCGGGAGGAACTATGGCTACACCTTC,CASSPGRNYGYTF
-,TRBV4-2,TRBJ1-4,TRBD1,TGTGCCAGCAGCCAAGAAAGGGGGACAGGTGAAAAACTGTTTTTT,CASSQERGTGEKLFF
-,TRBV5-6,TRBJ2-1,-,TGTGCCAGCAGTTACCTAGGCGACAATGAGCAGTTCTTC,CASSYLGDNEQFF
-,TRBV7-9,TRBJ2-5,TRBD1,TGTGCCAGCAGACACGGACAGGGATCCCCGGTCGAGACCCAGTACTTC,CASRHGQGSPVETQYF
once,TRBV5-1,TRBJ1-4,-,TGCGCCAGCAGCTTGAGGGCGGGAACTAATGAAAAACTGTTTTTT,CASSLRAGTNEKLFF
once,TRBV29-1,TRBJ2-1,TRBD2,TGCAGCGTTGAAGTGTGGCGGGAGACTTACAATGAGCAGTTCTTC,CSVEVWRETYNEQFF
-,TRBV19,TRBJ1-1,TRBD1,TGTGCCACAATCACAGGGGCGATGAACACTGAAGCTTTCTTT,CATITGAMNTEAFF
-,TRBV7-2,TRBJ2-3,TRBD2,TGTGCCAGCAGCCCCCTTCCAGCGGGGGGGGGAGATACGCAGTATTTT,CASSPLPAGGGDTQYF
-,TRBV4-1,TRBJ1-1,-,TGCGCCAGCAGCCAAGCCCCGGGGGACGAAGCTTTCTTT,CASSQAPGDEAFF
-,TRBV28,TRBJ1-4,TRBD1,TGTGCCAGCAGCCCGACAGGGCGCGTTTATAATAATGAAAAACTGTTTTTT,CASSPTGRVYNNEKLFF
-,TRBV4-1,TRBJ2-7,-,TGCGCCAGCAGCCAAGGCCACACAACCTACGAGCAGTACTTC,CASSQGHTTYEQYF
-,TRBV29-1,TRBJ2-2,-,TGCAGCGTTGCAGGGGTGAACACCGGGGAGCTGTTTTTT,CSVAGVNTGELFF
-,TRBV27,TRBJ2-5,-,TGTGCCAGCCAAGGACATACCCAAGAGACCCAGTACTTC,CASQGHTQETQYF
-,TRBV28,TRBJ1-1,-,TGTGCCAGCAGTTTAGGGCTTGAAGCTTTCTTT,CASSLGLEAFF
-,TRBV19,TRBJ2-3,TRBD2,TGTGCCAGTAGACTCCTAGCGGGAGGGCCAGATACGCAGTATTTT,CASRLLAGGPDTQYF
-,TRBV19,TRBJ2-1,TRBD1,TGTGCCAGTAGTCCGACAGGGAATTATGCGAATGAGCAGTTCTTC,CASSPTGNYANEQFF
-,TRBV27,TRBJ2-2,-,TGTGCCAGCAGTCTCACCACGTCGGGACTCGGGGAGCTGTTTTTT,CASSLTTSGLGELFF
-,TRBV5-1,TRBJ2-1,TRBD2,TGCGCCAGCAGCTTGTATAGCGGGGACTCCTACAATGAGCAGTTCTTC,CASSLYSGDSYNEQFF
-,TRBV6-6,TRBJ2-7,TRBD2,TGTGCCAGCAGTTACACCGGGAGGGTCGACGAGCAGTACTTC,CASSYTGRVDEQYF
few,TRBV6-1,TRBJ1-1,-,TGTGCCAGCAGTGAAGGCGGTGGCACTGAAGCTTTCTTT,CASSEGGGTEAFF
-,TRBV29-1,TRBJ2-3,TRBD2,TGCAGCGTTTATGGGACTAGAAGCACAGATACGCAGTATTTT,CSVYGTRSTDTQYF
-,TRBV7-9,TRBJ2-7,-,TGTGCCAGCAGCTTTGTAGTCTACGAGCAGTACTTC,CASSFVVYEQYF
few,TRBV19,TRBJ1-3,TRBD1,TGTGCCAGTAGCGCGGACAGGGGGCTTAGAGGAAACACCATATATTTT,CASSADRGLRGNTIYF
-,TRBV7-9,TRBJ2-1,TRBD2,TGTGCCAGCAGCACGACTAGCGGGAAACTCTTTGAGCAGTTCTTC,CASSTTSGKLFEQFF
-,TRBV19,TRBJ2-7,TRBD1,TGTGCCAGTAGTTCGACAGGGGGCACTACCTACGAGCAGTACTTC,CASSSTGGTTYEQYF
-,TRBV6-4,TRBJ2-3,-,TGTGCCAGCAGTGACTCTGCCCGGGGAGGAGATACGCAGTATTTT,CASSDSARGGDTQYF
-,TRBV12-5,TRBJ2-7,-,TGTGCTAGTGGTGGGACACTGTACGAGCAGTACTTC,CASGGTLYEQYF
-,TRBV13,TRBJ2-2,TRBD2,TGTGCCAGCAGCTCCCAAGCGGGAGTGTTCGGGGAGCTGTTTTTT,CASSSQAGVFGELFF
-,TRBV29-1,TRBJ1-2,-,TGCAGCGTCGGCAAGGGGGACTATGGCTACACCTTC,CSVGKGDYGYTF
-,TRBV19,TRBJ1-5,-,TGTGCCAGTAGTATTTTAGGGGGTGATGTTAGCAATCAGCCCCAGCATTTT,CASSILGGDVSNQPQHF
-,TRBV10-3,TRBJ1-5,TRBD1,TGTGCCATCAGTGAGACAGGGGTCAATCAGCCCCAGCATTTT,CAISETGVNQPQHF
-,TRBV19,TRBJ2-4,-,TGTGCCAGTAGTATAGTGTTCAGGGTAGCCAAAAACATTCAGTACTTC,CASSIVFRVAKNIQYF
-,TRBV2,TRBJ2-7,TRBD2,TGTGCCAGCAGTGTCGACATAGCGGGAGATACTCCCGAGCAGTACTTC,CASSVDIAGDTPEQYF
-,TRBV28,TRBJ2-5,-,TGTGCCAGCAGTTTACGATCTCTGGTGCGGGGCGACCAAGAGACCCAGTACTTC,CASSLRSLVRGDQETQYF
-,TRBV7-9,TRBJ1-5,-,TGTGCCAGCAGCTTAGAGGAGGGCGCCAATAATCAGCCCCAGCATTTT,CASSLEEGANNQPQHF
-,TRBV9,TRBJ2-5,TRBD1,TGTGCCAGCAGCGTAGGAGGGGGCGGGTATCGGGAGACCCAGTACTTC,CASSVGGGGYRETQYF
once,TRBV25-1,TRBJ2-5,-,TGTGCCAGCAGCGACAGGAGACCACTGCGAGAGACCCAGTACTTC,CASSDRRPLRETQYF
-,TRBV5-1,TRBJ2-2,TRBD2,TGCGCCAGCAGCGGTAGCGGGAGGGCCGGGACCGGGGAGCTGTTTTTT,CASSGSGRAGTGELFF
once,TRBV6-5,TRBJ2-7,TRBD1,TGTGCCAGCAGTTCGGGACAGGGGGACTACGAGCAGTACTTC,CASSSGQGDYEQYF
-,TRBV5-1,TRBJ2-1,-,TGCGCCAGCAGCTTGGTGCTGCGGGCCTGGGGTGTGAATGAGCAGTTCTTC,CASSLVLRAWGVNEQFF